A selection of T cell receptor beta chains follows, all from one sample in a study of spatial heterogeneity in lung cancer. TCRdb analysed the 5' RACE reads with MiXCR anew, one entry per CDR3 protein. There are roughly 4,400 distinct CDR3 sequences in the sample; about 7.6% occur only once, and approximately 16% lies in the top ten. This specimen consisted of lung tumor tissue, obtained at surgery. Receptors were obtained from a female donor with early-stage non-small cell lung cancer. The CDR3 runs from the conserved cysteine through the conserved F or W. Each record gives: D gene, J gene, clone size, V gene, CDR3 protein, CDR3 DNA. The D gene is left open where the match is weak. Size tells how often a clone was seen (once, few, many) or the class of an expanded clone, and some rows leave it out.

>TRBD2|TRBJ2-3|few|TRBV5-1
CASTTGLAGVGTDTQYF
TGCGCCAGCACCACGGGACTAGCGGGGGTTGGAACAGATACGCAGTATTTT
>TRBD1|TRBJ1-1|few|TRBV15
CATSRGRGQGARNTEAFF
TGTGCCACCAGCAGAGGCCGGGGACAGGGGGCGAGAAACACTGAAGCTTTCTTT
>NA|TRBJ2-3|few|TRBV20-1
CSARAQDTQYF
TGCAGTGCTAGAGCTCAGGATACGCAGTATTTT
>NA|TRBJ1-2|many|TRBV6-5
CASRQGDHLGIYGYTF
TGTGCCAGCAGACAGGGAGATCACTTAGGGATCTATGGCTACACCTTC
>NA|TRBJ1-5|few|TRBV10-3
CAISESRGGNQPQHF
TGTGCCATCAGTGAGTCCAGGGGTGGCAATCAGCCCCAGCATTTT
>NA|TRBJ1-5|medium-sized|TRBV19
CASSLRQTPNQPQHF
TGTGCCAGTAGTCTCAGACAGACCCCCAATCAGCCCCAGCATTTT
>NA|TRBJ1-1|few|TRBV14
CASSQVRQYWAGEAFF
TGTGCCAGCAGCCAAGTTCGCCAGTATTGGGCGGGTGAAGCTTTCTTT
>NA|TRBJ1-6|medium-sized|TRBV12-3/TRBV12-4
CASSLQVSYNSPLHF
TGTGCCAGCAGTTTACAGGTTTCTTATAATTCACCCCTCCACTTT
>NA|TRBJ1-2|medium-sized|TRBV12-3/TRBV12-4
CASSLNRGYGYTF
TGTGCCAGCAGTTTAAATCGGGGGTATGGCTACACCTTC
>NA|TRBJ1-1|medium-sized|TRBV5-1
CASSWKVGTEAFF
TGCGCCAGCAGCTGGAAGGTAGGCACTGAAGCTTTCTTT
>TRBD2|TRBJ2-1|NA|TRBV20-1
CSAPVVAGASSSYNEQFF
TGCAGTGCCCCAGTGGTAGCGGGGGCGTCGAGCTCCTACAATGAGCAGTTCTTC
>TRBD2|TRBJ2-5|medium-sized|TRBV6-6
CASSYAGGGETQYF
TGTGCCAGCAGTTACGCGGGGGGGGGAGAGACCCAGTACTTC
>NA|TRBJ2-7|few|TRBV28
CASSAGHGSYEQYF
TGTGCCAGCAGTGCGGGACACGGGTCCTACGAGCAGTACTTC
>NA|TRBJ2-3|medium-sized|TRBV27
CASSLQGPTQGTQYF
TGTGCCAGCAGTCTACAGGGACCGACCCAGGGTACGCAGTATTTT
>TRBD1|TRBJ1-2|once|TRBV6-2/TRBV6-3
CASSSPFFGTGDYGYTF
TGTGCCAGCAGTTCCCCCTTCTTCGGGACAGGGGACTATGGCTACACCTTC
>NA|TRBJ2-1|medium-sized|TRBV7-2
CASSLGLSEYNEQFF
TGTGCCAGCAGCTTAGGGCTCAGTGAATACAATGAGCAGTTCTTC
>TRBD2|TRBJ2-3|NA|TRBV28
CASSLYGRGAVDTQYF
TGTGCCAGCAGTTTATACGGGCGGGGGGCTGTAGATACGCAGTATTTT
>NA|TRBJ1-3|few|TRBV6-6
CASSYWGTGNTIYF
TGTGCCAGCAGTTACTGGGGGACCGGAAACACCATATATTTT
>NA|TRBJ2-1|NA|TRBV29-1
CSVGPNNEQFF
TGCAGCGTAGGACCCAACAATGAGCAGTTCTTC
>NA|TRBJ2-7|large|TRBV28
CASSLRYEQYF
TGTGCCAGCAGTTTAAGATACGAGCAGTACTTC
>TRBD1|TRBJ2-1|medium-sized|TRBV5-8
CASSIGQGGNEQFF
TGTGCCAGCAGCATAGGACAGGGGGGGAATGAGCAGTTCTTC
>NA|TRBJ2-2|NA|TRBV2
CASNLDGENTGELFF
TGTGCCAGCAACCTGGACGGAGAGAACACCGGGGAGCTGTTTTTT
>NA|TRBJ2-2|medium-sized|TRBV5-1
CASSLGDTRNTGELFF
TGCGCCAGCAGCTTGGGGGACACGAGAAACACCGGGGAGCTGTTTTTT
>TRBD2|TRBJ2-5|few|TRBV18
CASSPLTSGTQYF
TGTGCCAGCTCACCTTTGACTAGCGGGACCCAGTACTTC
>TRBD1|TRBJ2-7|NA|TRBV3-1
CASRNRDRSYEQYF
TGTGCCAGCAGGAACCGGGACAGGTCCTACGAGCAGTACTTC
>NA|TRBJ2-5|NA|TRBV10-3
CAISDGNQETQYF
TGTGCCATCAGTGACGGAAATCAAGAGACCCAGTACTTC
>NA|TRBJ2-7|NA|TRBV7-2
CASSARDRYYEQYF
TGTGCCAGCAGCGCGCGGGACAGATACTACGAGCAGTACTTC
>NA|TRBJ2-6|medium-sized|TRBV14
CASSQGGAGANVLTF
TGTGCCAGCAGCCAAGGGGGGGCTGGGGCCAACGTCCTGACTTTC
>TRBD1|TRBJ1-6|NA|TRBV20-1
CSATGQGNSPLHF
TGCAGTGCAACTGGACAGGGAAATTCACCCCTCCACTTT
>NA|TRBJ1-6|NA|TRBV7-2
CASSLDSRGYNSPLHF
TGTGCCAGCAGCTTGGACTCACGGGGATATAATTCACCCCTCCACTTT
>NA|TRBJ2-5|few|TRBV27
CASSFTAKQETQYF
TGTGCCAGCAGTTTTACAGCGAAACAAGAGACCCAGTACTTC
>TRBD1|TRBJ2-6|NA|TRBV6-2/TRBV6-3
CASSYSAGGASGANVLTF
TGTGCCAGCAGTTACTCGGCAGGGGGCGCTTCTGGGGCCAACGTCCTGACTTTC
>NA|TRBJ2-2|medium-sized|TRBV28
CASRQATGSGELFF
TGTGCCAGCAGGCAAGCCACAGGTTCCGGGGAGCTGTTTTTT
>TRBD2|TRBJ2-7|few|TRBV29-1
CSVELAGGYEQYF
TGCAGCGTTGAACTAGCGGGGGGATACGAGCAGTACTTC
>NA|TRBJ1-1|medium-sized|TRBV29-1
CSVDGGQRGEAFF
TGCAGCGTTGACGGGGGGCAAAGGGGTGAAGCTTTCTTT
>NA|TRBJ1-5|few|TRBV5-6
CASSLVSNQPQHF
TGTGCCAGCAGCCTAGTTAGCAATCAGCCCCAGCATTTT
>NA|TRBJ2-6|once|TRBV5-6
CASTQQGAGANVLTF
TGTGCCAGCACCCAGCAGGGAGCTGGGGCCAACGTCCTGACTTTC
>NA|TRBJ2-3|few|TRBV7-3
CASSFQTFPPSDTQYF
TGTGCCAGCAGCTTCCAGACCTTCCCTCCGTCAGATACGCAGTATTTT
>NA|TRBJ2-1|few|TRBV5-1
CASSLGPGNEQFF
TGCGCCAGCAGCTTGGGCCCGGGAAATGAGCAGTTCTTC
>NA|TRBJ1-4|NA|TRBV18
CASSPSSSFATNEKLFF
TGTGCCAGCTCACCTAGCAGTTCCTTCGCAACTAATGAAAAACTGTTTTTT
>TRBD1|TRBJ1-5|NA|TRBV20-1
CSARGGTGIQPQHF
TGCAGTGCTAGAGGTGGGACAGGGATTCAGCCCCAGCATTTT
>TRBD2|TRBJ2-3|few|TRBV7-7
CASSPGTSGVVDTQYF
TGTGCTAGCAGCCCCGGGACTAGCGGGGTAGTAGATACGCAGTATTTT